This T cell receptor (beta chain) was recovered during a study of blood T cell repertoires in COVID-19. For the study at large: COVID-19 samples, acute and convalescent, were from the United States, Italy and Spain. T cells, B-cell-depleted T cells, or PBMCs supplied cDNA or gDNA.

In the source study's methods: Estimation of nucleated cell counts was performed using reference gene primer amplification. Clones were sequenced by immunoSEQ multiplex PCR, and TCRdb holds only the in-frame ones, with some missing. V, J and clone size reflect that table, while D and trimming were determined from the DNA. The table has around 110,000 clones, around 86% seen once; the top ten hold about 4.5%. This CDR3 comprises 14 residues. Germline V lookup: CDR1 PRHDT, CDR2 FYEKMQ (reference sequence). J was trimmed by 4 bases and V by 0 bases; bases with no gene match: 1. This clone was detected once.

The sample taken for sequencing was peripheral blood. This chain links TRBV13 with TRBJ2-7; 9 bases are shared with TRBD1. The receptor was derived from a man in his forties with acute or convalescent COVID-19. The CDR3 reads CASSLGGTGYEQYF. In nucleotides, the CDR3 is TGTGCCAGCAGCTTAGGAGGGACAGGGTACGAGCAGTACTTC.